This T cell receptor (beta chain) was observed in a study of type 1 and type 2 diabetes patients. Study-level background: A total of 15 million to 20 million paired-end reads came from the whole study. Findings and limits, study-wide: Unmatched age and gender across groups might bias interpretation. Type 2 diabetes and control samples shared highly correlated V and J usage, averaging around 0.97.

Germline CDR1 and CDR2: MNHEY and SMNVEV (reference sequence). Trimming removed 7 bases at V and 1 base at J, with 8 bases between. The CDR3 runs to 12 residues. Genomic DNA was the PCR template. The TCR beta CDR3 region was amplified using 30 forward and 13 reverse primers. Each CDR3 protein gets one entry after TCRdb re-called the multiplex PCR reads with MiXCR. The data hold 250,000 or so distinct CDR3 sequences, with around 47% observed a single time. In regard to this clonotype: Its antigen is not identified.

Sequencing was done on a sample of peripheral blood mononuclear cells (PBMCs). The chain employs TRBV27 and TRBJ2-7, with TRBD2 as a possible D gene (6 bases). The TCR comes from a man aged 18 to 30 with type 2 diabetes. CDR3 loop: CASTSGSYEQYF. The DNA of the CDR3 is TGTGCCAGCACCAGCGGGTCCTACGAGCAGTACTTC.